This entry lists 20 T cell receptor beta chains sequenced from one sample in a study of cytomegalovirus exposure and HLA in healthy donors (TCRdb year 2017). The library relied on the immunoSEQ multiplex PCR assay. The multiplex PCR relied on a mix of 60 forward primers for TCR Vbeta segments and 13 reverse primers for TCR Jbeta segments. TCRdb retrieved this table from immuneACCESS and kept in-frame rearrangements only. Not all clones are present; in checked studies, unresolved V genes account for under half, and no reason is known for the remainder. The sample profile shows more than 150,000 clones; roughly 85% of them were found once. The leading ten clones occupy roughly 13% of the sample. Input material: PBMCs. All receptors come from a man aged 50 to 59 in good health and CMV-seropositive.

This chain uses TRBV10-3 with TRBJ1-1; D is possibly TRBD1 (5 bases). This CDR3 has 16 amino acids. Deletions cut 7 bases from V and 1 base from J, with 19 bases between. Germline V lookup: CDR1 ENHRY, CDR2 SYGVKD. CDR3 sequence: CAIKASGGAKNTEAFF. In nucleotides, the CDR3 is TGTGCCATCAAGGCCTCCGGGGGTGCTAAGAACACTGAAGCTTTCTTT.

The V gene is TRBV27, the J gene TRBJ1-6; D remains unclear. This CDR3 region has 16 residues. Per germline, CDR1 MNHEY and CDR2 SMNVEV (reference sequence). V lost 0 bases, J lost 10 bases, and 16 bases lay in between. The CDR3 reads CASSLSPPRPGSPLHF. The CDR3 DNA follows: TGTGCCAGCAGTTTATCCCCTCCCCGGCCAGGCTCACCCCTCCACTTT.

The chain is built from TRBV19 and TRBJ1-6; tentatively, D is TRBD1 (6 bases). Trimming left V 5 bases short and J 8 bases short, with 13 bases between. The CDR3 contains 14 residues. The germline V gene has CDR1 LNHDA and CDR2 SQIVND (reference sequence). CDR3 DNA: TGTGCCAGTAGTCGATACAGGGTTGATTCACCCCTCCACTTT. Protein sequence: CASSRYRVDSPLHF.

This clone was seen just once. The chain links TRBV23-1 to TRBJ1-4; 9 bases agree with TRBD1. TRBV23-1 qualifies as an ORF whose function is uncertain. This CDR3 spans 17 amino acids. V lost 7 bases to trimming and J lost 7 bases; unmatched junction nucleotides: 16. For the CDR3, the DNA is TGCGCCAGCACCCCCGGGACAGGGAATTTGGAGGGTGAAAAACTGTTTTTT. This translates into CASTPGTGNLEGEKLFF.

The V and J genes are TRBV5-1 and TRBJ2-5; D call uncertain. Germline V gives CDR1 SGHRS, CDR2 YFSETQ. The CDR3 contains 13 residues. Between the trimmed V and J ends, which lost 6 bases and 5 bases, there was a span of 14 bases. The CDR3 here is CASTLRFMETQYF. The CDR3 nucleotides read TGCGCCAGCACGCTACGGTTTATGGAGACCCAGTACTTC. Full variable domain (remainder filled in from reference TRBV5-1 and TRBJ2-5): KAGVTQTPRYLIKTRGQQVTLSCSPISGHRSVSWYQQTPGQGLQFLFEYFSETQRNKGNFPGRFSGRQFSNSRSEMNVSTLELGDSALYLCASTLRFMETQYFGPGTRLLVL.

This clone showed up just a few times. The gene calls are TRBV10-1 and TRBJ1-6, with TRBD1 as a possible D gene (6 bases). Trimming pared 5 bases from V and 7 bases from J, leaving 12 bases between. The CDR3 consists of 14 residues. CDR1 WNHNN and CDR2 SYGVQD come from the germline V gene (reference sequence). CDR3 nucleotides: TGCGCCAGCAGTCAGAGCAGGGGAAATTCACCCCTCCACTTT. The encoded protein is CASSQSRGNSPLHF.

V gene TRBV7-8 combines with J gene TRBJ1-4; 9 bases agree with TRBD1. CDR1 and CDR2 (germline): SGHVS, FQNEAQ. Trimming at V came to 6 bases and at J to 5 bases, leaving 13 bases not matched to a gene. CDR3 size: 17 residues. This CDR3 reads CASRHRPGTGTNEKLFF. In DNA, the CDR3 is TGTGCCAGCAGACACCGCCCCGGGACAGGGACAAATGAAAAACTGTTTTTT. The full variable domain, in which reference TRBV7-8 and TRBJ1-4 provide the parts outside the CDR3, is GAGVSQSPRYKVAKRGQDVALRCDPISGHVSLFWYQQALGQGPEFLTYFQNEAQLDKSGLPSDRFFAERPEGSVSTLKIQRTQQEDSAVYLCASRHRPGTGTNEKLFFGSGTQLSVL.

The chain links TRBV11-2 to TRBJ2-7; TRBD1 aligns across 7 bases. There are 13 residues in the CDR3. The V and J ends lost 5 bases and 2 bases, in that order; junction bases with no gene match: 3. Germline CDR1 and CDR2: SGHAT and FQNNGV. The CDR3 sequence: CASSPGTAYEQYF. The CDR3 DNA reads TGTGCCAGCAGCCCCGGGACAGCCTACGAGCAGTACTTC. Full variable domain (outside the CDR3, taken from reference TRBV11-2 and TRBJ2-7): EAGVAQSPRYKIIEKRQSVAFWCNPISGHATLYWYQQILGQGPKLLIQFQNNGVVDDSQLPKDRFSAERLKGVDSTLKIQPAKLEDSAVYLCASSPGTAYEQYFGPGTRLTVT.

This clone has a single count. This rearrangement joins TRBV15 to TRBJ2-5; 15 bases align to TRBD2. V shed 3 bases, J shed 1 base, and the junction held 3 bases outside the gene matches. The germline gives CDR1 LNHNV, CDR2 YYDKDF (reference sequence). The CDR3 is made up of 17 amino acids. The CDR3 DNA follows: TGTGCCACCAGCAGTGGGGGACTAGCGGGGGGCCAAGAGACCCAGTACTTC. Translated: CATSSGGLAGGQETQYF.

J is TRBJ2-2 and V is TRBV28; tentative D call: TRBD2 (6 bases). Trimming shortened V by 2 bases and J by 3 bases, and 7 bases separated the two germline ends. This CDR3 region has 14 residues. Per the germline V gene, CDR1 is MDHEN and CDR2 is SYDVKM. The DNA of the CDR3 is TGTGCCAGCAGTTTACGGGGGTACACCGGGGAGCTGTTTTTT. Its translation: CASSLRGYTGELFF.

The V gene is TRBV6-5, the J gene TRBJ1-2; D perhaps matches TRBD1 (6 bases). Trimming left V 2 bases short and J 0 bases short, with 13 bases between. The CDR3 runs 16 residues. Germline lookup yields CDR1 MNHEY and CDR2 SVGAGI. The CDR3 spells CASSYTTGLPNYGYTF. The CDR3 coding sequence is TGTGCCAGCAGTTACACCACAGGGCTTCCTAACTATGGCTACACCTTC.

The CDR3 DNA reads TGTGCCAGCAGCTTGGTAATCTCGGACAGTGAAGCTTTCTTT. Translated, it gives CASSLVISDSEAFF. The chain employs TRBV5-4 and TRBJ1-1, with a weak D call TRBD1 (6 bases). The CDR3 totals 14 residues. Trimming removed 0 bases at V and 7 bases at J, with 13 bases between. In germline, CDR1 is SGHNT, CDR2 YYREEE (reference sequence). Variable domain in full (rest from reference TRBV5-4 and TRBJ1-1): ETGVTQSPTHLIKTRGQQVTLRCSSQSGHNTVSWYQQALGQGPQFIFQYYREEENGRGNFPPRFSGLQFPNYSSELNVNALELDDSALYLCASSLVISDSEAFFGQGTRLTVV.

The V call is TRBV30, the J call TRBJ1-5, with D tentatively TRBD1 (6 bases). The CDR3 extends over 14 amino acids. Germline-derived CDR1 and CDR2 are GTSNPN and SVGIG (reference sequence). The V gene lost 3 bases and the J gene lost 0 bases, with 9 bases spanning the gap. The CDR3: CAWRRGGSNQPQHF. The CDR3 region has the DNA TGTGCCTGGAGGAGGGGGGGTAGCAATCAGCCCCAGCATTTT.

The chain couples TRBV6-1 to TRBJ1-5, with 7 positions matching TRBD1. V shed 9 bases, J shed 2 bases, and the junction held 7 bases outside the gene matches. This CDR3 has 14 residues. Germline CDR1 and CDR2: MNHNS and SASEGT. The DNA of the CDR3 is TGTGCCAGTCGACAGGGTTTTGGCAATCAGCCCCAGCATTTT. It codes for CASRQGFGNQPQHF.

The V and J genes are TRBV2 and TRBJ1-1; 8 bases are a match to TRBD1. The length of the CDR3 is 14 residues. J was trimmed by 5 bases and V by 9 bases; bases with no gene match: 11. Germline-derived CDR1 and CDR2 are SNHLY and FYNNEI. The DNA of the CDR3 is TGTGCCAGTAGTTCGTCAGGGGGCGGGACTGAAGCTTTCTTT. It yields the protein CASSSSGGGTEAFF.

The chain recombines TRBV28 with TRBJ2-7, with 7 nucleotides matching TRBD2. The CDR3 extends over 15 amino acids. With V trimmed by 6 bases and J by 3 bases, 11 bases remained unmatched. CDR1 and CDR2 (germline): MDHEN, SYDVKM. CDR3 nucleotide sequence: TGTGCCAGCAGGGACGGGGGGAATATAAACTACGAGCAGTACTTC. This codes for CASRDGGNINYEQYF.

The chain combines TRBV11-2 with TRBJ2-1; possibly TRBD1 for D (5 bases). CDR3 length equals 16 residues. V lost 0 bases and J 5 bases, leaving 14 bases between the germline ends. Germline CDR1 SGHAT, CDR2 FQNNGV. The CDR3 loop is CASSLERQLGNNEQFF. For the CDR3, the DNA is TGTGCCAGCAGCTTAGAACGACAGTTGGGTAACAATGAGCAGTTCTTC. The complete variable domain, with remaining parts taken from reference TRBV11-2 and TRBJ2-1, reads EAGVAQSPRYKIIEKRQSVAFWCNPISGHATLYWYQQILGQGPKLLIQFQNNGVVDDSQLPKDRFSAERLKGVDSTLKIQPAKLEDSAVYLCASSLERQLGNNEQFFGPGTRLTVL.

CDR3 loop: CASSVGQGFQFF. The CDR3 nucleotides are TGTGCCAGCAGCGTGGGACAGGGTTTTCAGTTCTTC. The chain uses TRBV9 and TRBJ2-1, with 9 bases aligning to TRBD1. The J segment lost 13 bases and the V segment lost 2 bases, leaving 4 bases of the junction unmatched. The CDR3 length is 12 residues. CDR1 and CDR2 (germline): SGDLS, YYNGEE.

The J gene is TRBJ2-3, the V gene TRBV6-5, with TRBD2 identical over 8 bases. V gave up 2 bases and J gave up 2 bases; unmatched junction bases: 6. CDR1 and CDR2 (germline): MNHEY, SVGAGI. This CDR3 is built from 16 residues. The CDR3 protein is CASSYIRGGVTDTQYF. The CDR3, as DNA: TGTGCCAGCAGTTACATACGGGGGGGCGTCACAGATACGCAGTATTTT.

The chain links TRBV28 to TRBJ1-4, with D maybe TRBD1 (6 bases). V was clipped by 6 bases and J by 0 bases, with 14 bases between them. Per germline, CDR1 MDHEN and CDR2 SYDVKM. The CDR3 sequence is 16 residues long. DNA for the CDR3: TGTGCCAGCAGGCCCGGACAGCTCGCAACTAATGAAAAACTGTTTTTT. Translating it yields CASRPGQLATNEKLFF.